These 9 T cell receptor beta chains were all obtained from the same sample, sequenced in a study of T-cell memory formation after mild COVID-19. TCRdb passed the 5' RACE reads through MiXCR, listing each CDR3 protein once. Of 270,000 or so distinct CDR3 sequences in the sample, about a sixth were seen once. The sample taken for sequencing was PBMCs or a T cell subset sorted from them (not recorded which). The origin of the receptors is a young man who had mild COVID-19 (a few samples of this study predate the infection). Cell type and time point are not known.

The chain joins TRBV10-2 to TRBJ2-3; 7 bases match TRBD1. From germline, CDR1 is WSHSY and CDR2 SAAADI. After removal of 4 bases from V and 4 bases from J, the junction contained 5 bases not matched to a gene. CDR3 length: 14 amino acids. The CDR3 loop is CASSGGGPADTQYF. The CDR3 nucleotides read TGCGCCAGCAGTGGAGGGGGCCCTGCAGATACGCAGTATTTT.

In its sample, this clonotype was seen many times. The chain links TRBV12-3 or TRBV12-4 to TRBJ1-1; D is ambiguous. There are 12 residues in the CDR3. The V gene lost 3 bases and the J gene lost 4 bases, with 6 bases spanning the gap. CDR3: CASSLLRTEAFF. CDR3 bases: TGTGCCAGCAGTTTGCTGCGCACTGAAGCTTTCTTT.

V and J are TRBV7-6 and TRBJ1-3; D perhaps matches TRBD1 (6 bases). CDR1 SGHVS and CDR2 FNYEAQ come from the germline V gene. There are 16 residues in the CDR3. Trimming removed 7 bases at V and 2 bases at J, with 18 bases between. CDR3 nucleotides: TGTGCCAGCACTAGCGGGGGCCACCTGGCTGGAAACACCATATATTTT. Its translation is CASTSGGHLAGNTIYF.

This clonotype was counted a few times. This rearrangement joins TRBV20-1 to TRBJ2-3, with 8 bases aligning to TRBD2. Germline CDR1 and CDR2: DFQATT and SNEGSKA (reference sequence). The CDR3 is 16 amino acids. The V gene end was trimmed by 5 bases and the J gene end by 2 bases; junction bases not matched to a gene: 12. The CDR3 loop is CSARFGSGGPTDTQYF. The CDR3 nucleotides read TGCAGTGCTCGTTTTGGCAGCGGGGGACCCACAGATACGCAGTATTTT.

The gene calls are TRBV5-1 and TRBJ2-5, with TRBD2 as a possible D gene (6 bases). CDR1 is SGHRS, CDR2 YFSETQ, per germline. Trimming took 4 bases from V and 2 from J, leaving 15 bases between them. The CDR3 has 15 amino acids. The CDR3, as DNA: TGCGCCAGCAGCCCAGCAGGACTACCACAAGAGACCCAGTACTTC. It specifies CASSPAGLPQETQYF.

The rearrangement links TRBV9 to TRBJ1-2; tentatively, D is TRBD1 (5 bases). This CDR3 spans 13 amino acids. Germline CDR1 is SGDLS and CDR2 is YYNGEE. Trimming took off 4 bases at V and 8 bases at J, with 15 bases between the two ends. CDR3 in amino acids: CASSLGAKGGYTF. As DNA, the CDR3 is TGTGCCAGCAGCCTCGGGGCCAAGGGGGGCTACACCTTC.

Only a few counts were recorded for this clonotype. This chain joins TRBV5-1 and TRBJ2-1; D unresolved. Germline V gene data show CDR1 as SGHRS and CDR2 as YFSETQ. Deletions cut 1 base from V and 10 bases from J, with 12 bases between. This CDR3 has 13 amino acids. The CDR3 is CASSLPPTNEQFF. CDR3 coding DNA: TGCGCCAGCAGCTTGCCTCCGACAAACGAGCAGTTCTTC.

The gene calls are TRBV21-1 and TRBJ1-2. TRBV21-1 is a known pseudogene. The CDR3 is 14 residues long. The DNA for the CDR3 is TGTGCCATAGCCCGGGACCCGCGAAACTATGGCTACACCTTC. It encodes CAIARDPRNYGYTF.

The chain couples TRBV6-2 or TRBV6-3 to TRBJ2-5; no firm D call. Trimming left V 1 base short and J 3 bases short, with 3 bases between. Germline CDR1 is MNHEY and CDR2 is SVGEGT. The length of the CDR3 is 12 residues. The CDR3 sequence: CASSYFEETQYF. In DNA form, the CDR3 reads TGTGCCAGCAGTTACTTCGAAGAGACCCAGTACTTC.